The 20 T cell receptor beta chains reported below all come from one sample, sequenced in a study of T cell responses to AZD1222 COVID-19 vaccine. Sequenced by immunoSEQ multiplex PCR; TCRdb stores in-frame clones only, minus some. The sample holds 85,000 to 90,000 clones; about 89% are singletons and the top ten take 5%. The input for sequencing was peripheral blood, taken 28 days after the second AZD1222 dose. Receptors were obtained from an adult who received the AZD1222 COVID-19 vaccine.

This sequence joins TRBV11-2 and TRBJ1-4; no definite D call. The CDR3 sequence is 14 residues long. CDR1 is SGHAT and CDR2 is FQNNGV in the germline V gene. Trimming removed 5 bases at V and 0 bases at J, with 7 bases between. The CDR3 reads CASSAGATNEKLFF. As DNA, the CDR3 is TGTGCCAGCAGCGCAGGAGCAACTAATGAAAAACTGTTTTTT.

This chain links TRBV2 with TRBJ1-1, with 8 bases fitting TRBD1. This CDR3 region has 15 residues. The junction had 7 bases not matched to a gene; V was cut back by 6 bases and J by 1 base. The germline gives CDR1 SNHLY, CDR2 FYNNEI. The CDR3 DNA follows: TGTGCCAGCAGCCTCGGACAGGGACGGAACACTGAAGCTTTCTTT. Protein sequence: CASSLGQGRNTEAFF.

The V gene is TRBV9, the J gene TRBJ2-7, with 10 bases aligning to TRBD2. With V trimmed by 0 bases and J by 3 bases, 3 bases remained unmatched. The CDR3 runs 15 residues. Germline lookup yields CDR1 SGDLS and CDR2 YYNGEE. Written as DNA, the CDR3 is TGTGCCAGCAGCGTAGGAGAGCGGGGGGGCTACGAGCAGTACTTC. Translated, it gives CASSVGERGGYEQYF.

The CDR3 DNA follows: TGCGCCAGCGCCCGACAGGTTCGGACTGAAGCTTTCTTT. Encoded protein: CASARQVRTEAFF. This sequence joins TRBV10-2 and TRBJ1-1, with a weak D call TRBD1 (6 bases). With 8 bases removed from V and 5 bases from J, the gap between germline ends came to 15 bases. In germline, CDR1 is WSHSY, CDR2 SAAADI. The CDR3 contains 13 residues.

This clone was seen only a few times. CDR3 sequence: CASRRIRGRGETQYF. In nucleotides, the CDR3 is TGTGCCAGCCGCCGTATCCGGGGGAGGGGAGAGACCCAGTACTTC. The J gene is TRBJ2-5, the V gene TRBV11-2, with 7 bases aligning to TRBD2. Losses at the gene ends were 8 bases for V and 4 bases for J; bases not matched to a gene: 13. Looked up from germline, CDR1 is SGHAT and CDR2 is FQNNGV. The CDR3 consists of 15 residues.

V and J are TRBV12-3 or TRBV12-4 and TRBJ1-6, with no clear D. With 2 bases removed from V and 6 bases from J, the gap between germline ends came to 5 bases. The CDR3 length is 13 residues. CDR3 region: CASSLTSNSPLHF. CDR3 nucleotides: TGTGCCAGCAGTTTAACCTCTAATTCACCCCTCCACTTT.

V and J are TRBV5-5 and TRBJ1-5; 7 bases are a match to TRBD1. V lost 8 bases, J lost 6 bases, and 8 bases stayed unmatched. Per germline, CDR1 SGHKS and CDR2 YYEKEE (reference sequence). This CDR3 is built from 13 residues. The CDR3 spells CASSQGDGQPQHF. CDR3 sequence (DNA): TGTGCCAGTAGTCAGGGGGATGGTCAGCCCCAGCATTTT.

This chain connects TRBV21-1 to TRBJ1-2. TRBV21-1 is classified as a pseudogene. The CDR3 covers 14 residues. This chain's CDR3 is CASSRRAGDHGYTF. CDR3 sequence (DNA): TGTGCCAGCAGCCGGAGGGCGGGGGATCATGGCTACACCTTC.

V usage is TRBV6-5 and J usage is TRBJ1-3; no clear D gene. Trimming pared 6 bases from V and 2 bases from J, leaving 11 bases between. This CDR3 is 14 amino acids long. The germline V gene has CDR1 MNHEY and CDR2 SVGAGI. The CDR3, as DNA: TGTGCCAGCAGATCTCCTGGGGCTGGAAACACCATATATTTT. This encodes CASRSPGAGNTIYF.

V and J are TRBV15 and TRBJ2-2, with unresolved D. The CDR3 spans 12 residues. Germline V lookup: CDR1 LNHNV, CDR2 YYDKDF (reference sequence). Trimming removed 5 bases from V and 9 bases from J, with 10 bases in between. Here the CDR3 reads CATSSRFRELFF. DNA for the CDR3: TGTGCCACCAGCTCCCGATTCCGGGAGCTGTTTTTT.

The CDR3 spells CASSPTTGDEKLFF. The CDR3 DNA reads as TGTGCCAGCAGCCCCACGACAGGGGATGAAAAACTGTTTTTT. The V and J genes are TRBV11-2 and TRBJ1-4; 8 nucleotides align to TRBD1. CDR3 length: 14 residues. J lost 6 bases, V lost 5 bases, and 5 bases had no gene match. CDR1 is SGHAT, CDR2 FQNNGV, per germline. The entire variable domain, with the rest obtained from reference TRBV11-2 and TRBJ1-4, is as follows: EAGVAQSPRYKIIEKRQSVAFWCNPISGHATLYWYQQILGQGPKLLIQFQNNGVVDDSQLPKDRFSAERLKGVDSTLKIQPAKLEDSAVYLCASSPTTGDEKLFFGSGTQLSVL.

This rearrangement joins TRBV3-1 (or the pseudogene TRBV3-2) to TRBJ2-1, with a possible D match to TRBD2 (5 bases). The V gene's germline CDR1 is LGHDT and CDR2 YNNKEL (reference sequence). Between the trimmed V and J ends, which lost 1 base and 5 bases, there was a span of 9 bases. This CDR3 has 14 residues. CDR3 DNA sequence: TGTGCCAGCAGCCAAGCGGGGTCCAACAATGAGCAGTTCTTC. Translating it yields CASSQAGSNNEQFF.

This chain uses TRBV6-5 with TRBJ2-5; 9 bases line up with TRBD2. Germline loops: CDR1 MNHEY, CDR2 SVGAGI. J gave up 5 bases and V 8 bases, and 9 bases lay outside the gene matches. The CDR3 totals 14 residues. The CDR3 protein is CASRPGLAGETQYF. CDR3 sequence (DNA): TGTGCCAGCCGACCGGGACTAGCAGGCGAGACCCAGTACTTC.

This chain joins TRBV7-9 and TRBJ1-5; D not resolved. The V end was cut by 4 bases, the J end by 4 bases, with 5 bases between. This CDR3 has 12 residues. The V gene's germline CDR1 is SEHNR and CDR2 FQNEAQ (reference sequence). Here the CDR3 reads CASSYLNQPQHF. The CDR3 region has the DNA TGTGCCAGCAGCTACCTAAATCAGCCCCAGCATTTT.

The J gene is TRBJ1-2, the V gene TRBV19, with D possibly being TRBD1 (5 bases). Trimming took off 3 bases at V and 1 base at J, with 12 bases between the two ends. In germline, CDR1 is LNHDA, CDR2 SQIVND (reference sequence). The CDR3 has 15 residues. DNA of the CDR3: TGTGCCAGTAGTATTACCCAGGGTAGTAACTATGGCTACACCTTC. Residues: CASSITQGSNYGYTF.

The chain employs TRBV5-1 and TRBJ2-5; 9 nucleotides line up with TRBD1. This CDR3 has 16 amino acids. Trimming at V came to 3 bases and at J to 5 bases, leaving 11 bases not matched to a gene. Germline CDR1 and CDR2: SGHRS and YFSETQ. This CDR3 reads CASSWGDRDREETQYF. In DNA, the CDR3 is TGCGCCAGCAGCTGGGGGGACCGGGACAGGGAGGAGACCCAGTACTTC.

J is TRBJ1-6 and V is TRBV11-2, with D uncertain. Germline-derived CDR1 and CDR2 are SGHAT and FQNNGV. This CDR3 is built from 13 residues. Trimming stripped 1 base from V and 9 bases from J, with 7 bases between. The CDR3 here is CASSLAGFSPLHF. CDR3 nucleotides: TGTGCCAGCAGCTTAGCTGGGTTTTCACCCCTCCACTTT.

On this clone itself: The junction does not match germline at one end; this may be a read error. The gene calls are TRBV7-9 and TRBJ2-1; TRBD2 aligns across 11 bases. The CDR3 is 15 residues long. CDR1 and CDR2 (germline): SEHNR, FQNEAQ (reference sequence). CDR3 nucleotides: TGTGCCAGCAGCCTAGCGGGGGGCCTTGGGAATGAGCAGTTCTTC. Translated, it gives CASSLAGGLGNEQFF.

The CDR3 DNA is TGTGCCAGCAGCCCGTGGACAGACTTGGACACTGAAGCTTTCTTT. Translation gives CASSPWTDLDTEAFF. The chain has TRBV9 and TRBJ1-1; weak D call: TRBD1 (6 bases). V was clipped by 4 bases and J by 3 bases, with 16 bases between them. The CDR3 totals 15 residues. Per germline, CDR1 SGDLS and CDR2 YYNGEE. Drawing the rest from reference TRBV9 and TRBJ1-1, the complete variable domain is DSGVTQTPKHLITATGQRVTLRCSPRSGDLSVYWYQQSLDQGLQFLIQYYNGEERAKGNILERFSAQQFPDLHSELNLSSLELGDSALYFCASSPWTDLDTEAFFGQGTRLTVV.

This sequence joins TRBV5-5 and TRBJ1-6, with D uncertain. The CDR3 extends over 16 amino acids. Germline V gene lookup returns CDR1 SGHKS and CDR2 YYEKEE (reference sequence). Trimming left V 1 base short and J 5 bases short, with 13 bases between. The CDR3 protein is CASSLLGPLDNSPLHF. The CDR3 DNA reads TGTGCCAGCAGCTTGCTCGGGCCCCTGGATAATTCACCCCTCCACTTT.